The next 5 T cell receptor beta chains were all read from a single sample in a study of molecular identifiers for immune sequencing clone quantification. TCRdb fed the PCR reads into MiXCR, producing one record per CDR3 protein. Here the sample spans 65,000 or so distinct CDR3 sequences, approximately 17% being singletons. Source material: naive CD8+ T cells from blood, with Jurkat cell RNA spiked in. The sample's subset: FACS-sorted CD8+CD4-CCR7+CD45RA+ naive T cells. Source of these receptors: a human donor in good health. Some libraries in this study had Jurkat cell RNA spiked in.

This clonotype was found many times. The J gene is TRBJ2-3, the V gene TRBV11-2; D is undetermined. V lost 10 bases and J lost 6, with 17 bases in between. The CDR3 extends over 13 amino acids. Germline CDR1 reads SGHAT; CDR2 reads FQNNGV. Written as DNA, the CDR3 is TGTGCCACAGCATCCTTGCGAGCTGATACGCAGTATTTT. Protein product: CATASLRADTQYF.

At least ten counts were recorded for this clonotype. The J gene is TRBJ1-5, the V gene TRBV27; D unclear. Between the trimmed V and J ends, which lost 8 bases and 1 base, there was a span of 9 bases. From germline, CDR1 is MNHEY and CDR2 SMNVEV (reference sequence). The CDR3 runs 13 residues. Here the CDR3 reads CASRRASNQPQHF. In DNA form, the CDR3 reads TGTGCCAGCCGGCGGGCGAGCAATCAGCCCCAGCATTTT.

This chain's CDR3 is CASSYAEREFF. CDR3 DNA sequence: TGTGCCAGCAGTTACGCAGAAAGGGAGTTCTTC. The V and J genes are TRBV6-5 and TRBJ2-1; unclear D gene. Germline loops: CDR1 MNHEY, CDR2 SVGAGI. The CDR3 totals 11 residues. V lost 2 bases to trimming and J lost 14 bases, with 10 bases between them.

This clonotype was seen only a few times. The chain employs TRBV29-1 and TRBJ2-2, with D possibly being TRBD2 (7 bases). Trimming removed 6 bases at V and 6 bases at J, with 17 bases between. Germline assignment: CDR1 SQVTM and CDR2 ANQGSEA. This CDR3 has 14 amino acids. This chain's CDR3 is CSVTQGGGPGELFF. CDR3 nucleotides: TGCAGCGTCACCCAAGGGGGGGGGCCCGGGGAGCTGTTTTTT.

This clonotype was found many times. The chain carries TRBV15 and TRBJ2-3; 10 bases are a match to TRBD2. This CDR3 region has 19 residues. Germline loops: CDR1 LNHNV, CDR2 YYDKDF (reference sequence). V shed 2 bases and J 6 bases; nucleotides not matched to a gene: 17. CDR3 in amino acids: CATSRLAGVESWDGDTQYF. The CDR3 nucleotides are TGTGCCACCAGCAGACTAGCGGGAGTTGAATCATGGGACGGGGATACGCAGTATTTT.